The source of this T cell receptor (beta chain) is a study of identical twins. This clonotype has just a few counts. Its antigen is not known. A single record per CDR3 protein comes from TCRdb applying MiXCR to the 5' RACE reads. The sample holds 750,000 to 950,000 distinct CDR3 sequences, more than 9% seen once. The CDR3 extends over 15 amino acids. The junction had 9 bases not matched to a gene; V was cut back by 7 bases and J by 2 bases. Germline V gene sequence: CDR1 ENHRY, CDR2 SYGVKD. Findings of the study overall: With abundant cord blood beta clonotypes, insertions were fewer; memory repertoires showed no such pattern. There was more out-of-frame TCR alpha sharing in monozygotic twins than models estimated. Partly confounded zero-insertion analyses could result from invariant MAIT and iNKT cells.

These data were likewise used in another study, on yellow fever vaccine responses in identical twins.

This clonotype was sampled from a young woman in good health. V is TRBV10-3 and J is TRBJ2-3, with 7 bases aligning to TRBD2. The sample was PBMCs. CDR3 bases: TGTGCCATCACGGAAAGGGCGGGAGTCACAGATACGCAGTATTTT. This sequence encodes CAITERAGVTDTQYF.